Presented here are 29 T cell receptor beta chains from one specimen sequenced in a study of blood T cell repertoires in COVID-19. The protocol was immunoSEQ multiplex PCR, while the TCRdb copy is restricted to in-frame clones and leaves out a portion. The sample gives approximately 170,000 clones, roughly 83% of which show up once; roughly 3.2% is in the top ten. Sequencing was carried out using PBMCs or T cells enriched from blood (not recorded which). Receptors originate from a woman younger than 45 who had recovered from COVID-19.

V and J are TRBV27 and TRBJ2-1; 14 bases are shared with TRBD2. The ends lost 2 bases at V and 10 bases at J; junction bases unmatched: 4. The CDR3 spans 15 residues. The germline V gene has CDR1 MNHEY and CDR2 SMNVEV (reference sequence). The CDR3 spells CASSLPGLAGEEQFF. The CDR3, as DNA: TGTGCCAGCAGTTTACCGGGACTAGCGGGAGAAGAGCAGTTCTTC.

This sequence joins TRBV13 and TRBJ2-6; 9 bases are a match to TRBD2. The CDR3 is made up of 18 amino acids. V shed 4 bases, J shed 1 base, and the junction held 8 bases outside the gene matches. Germline CDR1 is PRHDT and CDR2 is FYEKMQ (reference sequence). CDR3 sequence: CASSWDLAGRSGANVLTF. The CDR3 DNA is TGTGCCAGCAGCTGGGACCTAGCGGGAAGGTCTGGGGCCAACGTCCTGACTTTC.

This rearrangement joins TRBV19 to TRBJ1-2, with a tentative D call TRBD1 (5 bases). The CDR3 is made up of 14 amino acids. Germline CDR1 reads LNHDA; CDR2 reads SQIVND (reference sequence). V lost 2 bases to trimming and J lost 5 bases, with 12 bases between them. This CDR3 is CASSIRGSDYGYTF. The CDR3 DNA reads as TGTGCCAGTAGTATAAGGGGATCGGATTATGGCTACACCTTC.

This clone was seen more than once but under ten times. The chain carries TRBV5-5 and TRBJ2-1, with TRBD2 matching over 7 bases. CDR3 size: 18 residues. Unmatched junction bases numbered 12, after V lost 0 bases and J lost 3 bases. The V gene's germline CDR1 is SGHKS and CDR2 YYEKEE (reference sequence). The CDR3: CASSLVGLAVDYYNEQFF. The CDR3 DNA follows: TGTGCCAGCAGCTTGGTCGGTCTAGCGGTGGATTACTACAATGAGCAGTTCTTC.

In this sample, this clone turned up a few times. The rearrangement uses TRBV5-5 and TRBJ1-1; D call uncertain. V dropped 1 base and J dropped 2 bases, with 6 bases sitting between them. The CDR3 is 13 residues long. CDR1 and CDR2 from the germline V gene are SGHKS and YYEKEE (reference sequence). In nucleotides, the CDR3 is TGTGCCAGCAGCTTGCAACATAACACTGAAGCTTTCTTT. Its translation is CASSLQHNTEAFF.

This clone has only one observation. The V and J genes are TRBV19 and TRBJ2-1; 7 bases are shared with TRBD1. The ends lost 8 bases at V and 7 bases at J; junction bases unmatched: 11. CDR3 length: 14 amino acids. CDR1 and CDR2 from the germline V gene are LNHDA and SQIVND (reference sequence). The DNA for the CDR3 is TGTGCCAGTGCTTACTTAGGGGGCCGAAATGAGCAGTTCTTC. This gives the protein CASAYLGGRNEQFF.

V gene TRBV6-5 combines with J gene TRBJ2-2; 11 nucleotides align to TRBD2. J gave up 5 bases and V 7 bases, and 6 bases lay outside the gene matches. Germline V gene lookup returns CDR1 MNHEY and CDR2 SVGAGI. There are 15 residues in the CDR3. The DNA of the CDR3 is TGTGCCAGCACCTCTAGCGGGGGGAGAACCGGGGAGCTGTTTTTT. Protein sequence: CASTSSGGRTGELFF.

V usage is TRBV28 and J usage is TRBJ1-5; the match to TRBD1 covers 7 bases. There are 15 residues in the CDR3. Per the germline V gene, CDR1 is MDHEN and CDR2 is SYDVKM. Unmatched junction bases numbered 7, after V lost 6 bases and J lost 2 bases. CDR3: CASSRNTGGNQPQHF. The CDR3 nucleotides are TGTGCCAGCAGCCGCAACACAGGGGGCAATCAGCCCCAGCATTTT.

V gene TRBV5-5 combines with J gene TRBJ1-2; D may be TRBD1 (5 bases). CDR3 length equals 14 residues. Trimming shortened V by 4 bases and J by 3 bases, and 13 bases separated the two germline ends. Per the germline V gene, CDR1 is SGHKS and CDR2 is YYEKEE (reference sequence). CDR3 nucleotide sequence: TGTGCCAGCAGCCTATGGGGGGACTACTATGGCTACACCTTC. It codes for CASSLWGDYYGYTF.

The CDR3 DNA reads TGTGCCAGCAGTTACGCTAGCAGGACAGGAGATACGCAGTATTTT. Protein product: CASSYASRTGDTQYF. This chain uses TRBV6-2 or TRBV6-3 with TRBJ2-3, with 7 bases that match TRBD1. Trimming removed 2 bases from V and 5 bases from J; junction bases left unmatched: 7. The CDR3 runs 15 residues. CDR1 and CDR2 from the germline V gene are MNHEY and SVGEGT.

This clone was found a few times. V usage is TRBV18 and J usage is TRBJ1-4; D call uncertain. V gave up 3 bases and J gave up 5 bases, with 10 bases separating them. Germline values: CDR1 KGHSH, CDR2 LQKENI. The CDR3 runs to 14 residues. CDR3 region: CASSPPGKNEKLFF. CDR3 nucleotide sequence: TGTGCCAGCTCACCCCCCGGGAAAAATGAAAAACTGTTTTTT.

The chain links TRBV29-1 to TRBJ1-2, with D possibly matching TRBD1 (6 bases). CDR1 is SQVTM, CDR2 ANQGSEA, per germline. The CDR3 consists of 13 residues. V was trimmed by 6 bases and J by 0 bases, leaving 11 bases between them. CDR3 nucleotide sequence: TGCAGCGTCATGGACAGATCTAACTATGGCTACACCTTC. Translated, it gives CSVMDRSNYGYTF.

This clone was counted only a few times. This chain uses TRBV27 with TRBJ2-7; no definite D call. From germline, CDR1 is MNHEY and CDR2 SMNVEV (reference sequence). The CDR3 length is 13 residues. Trimming left V 0 bases short and J 5 bases short, with 8 bases between. For the CDR3, the DNA is TGTGCCAGCAGTTTATCCAACCAGAACGAGCAGTACTTC. Its protein product is CASSLSNQNEQYF.

The chain combines TRBV19 with TRBJ2-7; D unresolved. The CDR3 runs to 13 residues. The ends were cut back, 5 bases at V and 1 base at J, with 9 bases in the middle. The germline gives CDR1 LNHDA, CDR2 SQIVND (reference sequence). As DNA, the CDR3 is TGTGCCAGTAGTCTCGCTATGTCCTACGAGCAGTACGTC. Translating it yields CASSLAMSYEQYV.

The genes are TRBV29-1 and TRBJ2-7; 7 bases match TRBD2. CDR3 length equals 13 residues. V trimming: 7 bases; J trimming: 2 bases; junction bases outside the gene matches: 8. Germline V lookup: CDR1 SQVTM, CDR2 ANQGSEA. The chain's CDR3 is CSASGTMTYEQYF. The CDR3 DNA sequence: TGCAGCGCTTCCGGGACTATGACCTACGAGCAGTACTTC.

The J gene is TRBJ2-5, the V gene TRBV30, with D perhaps TRBD2 (6 bases). V was pared by 0 bases and J by 4 bases, with 9 bases between. The CDR3 is 13 residues long. Germline V gives CDR1 GTSNPN, CDR2 SVGIG (reference sequence). DNA for the CDR3: TGTGCCTGGAGTGTAGGAGCGGGAGAGACCCAGTACTTC. It yields the protein CAWSVGAGETQYF.

V gene TRBV10-3 combines with J gene TRBJ2-1; 7 nucleotides agree with TRBD2. The germline gives CDR1 ENHRY, CDR2 SYGVKD. The CDR3 is 12 amino acids. V lost 5 bases to trimming and J lost 10 bases; unmatched junction nucleotides: 5. The CDR3 DNA reads TGTGCCATCAGTCGATCTAGCGGAGAGCAGTTCTTC. Translated: CAISRSSGEQFF.

The chain recombines TRBV7-6 with TRBJ1-4; D is undetermined. The V and J ends lost 1 base and 4 bases respectively, with 4 bases between them. Germline loops: CDR1 SGHVS, CDR2 FNYEAQ. The CDR3 is 13 residues long. CDR3 loop: CASSLGGNEKLFF. The CDR3, as DNA: TGTGCCAGCAGCTTAGGCGGTAATGAAAAACTGTTTTTT.

By proportion, this clone is medium-sized. The chain has TRBV5-1 and TRBJ2-2, with D perhaps matching TRBD1 (5 bases). The CDR3 consists of 14 residues. Germline CDR1 and CDR2: SGHRS and YFSETQ. The germline V and J ends were trimmed by 0 bases and 5 bases, with 8 bases remaining between them. This chain's CDR3 is CASSLVKGTGELFF. CDR3 in DNA: TGCGCCAGCAGCTTGGTAAAGGGGACCGGGGAGCTGTTTTTT.

The chain carries TRBV2 and TRBJ1-2; 8 bases align to TRBD1. V shed 6 bases, J shed 3 bases, and the junction held 6 bases outside the gene matches. CDR1 and CDR2 from the germline V gene are SNHLY and FYNNEI. This CDR3 contains 14 residues. The CDR3 DNA reads as TGTGCCAGCAGAAACGCAGGGGGCGACTATGGCTACACCTTC. Protein product: CASRNAGGDYGYTF.

This sequence joins TRBV6-6 and TRBJ1-2; the match to TRBD1 covers 9 bases. The CDR3 length is 14 residues. Germline lookup yields CDR1 MNHNY and CDR2 SVGAGI (reference sequence). V was clipped by 4 bases and J by 4 bases; unmatched bases: 4. CDR3 nucleotide sequence: TGTGCCAGCAGTTCGAACAGGGGGCCCTATGGCTACACCTTC. This encodes CASSSNRGPYGYTF.

The J gene is TRBJ2-1, the V gene TRBV3-1 (or the pseudogene TRBV3-2); TRBD2 matches at 9 bases. With V trimmed by 7 bases and J by 4 bases, 5 bases remained unmatched. Germline V gene data show CDR1 as LGHDT and CDR2 as YNNKEL (reference sequence). The CDR3 has 14 amino acids. CDR3 amino acids: CASTDLAGYNEQFF. The CDR3 nucleotides read TGTGCCAGCACAGACCTAGCGGGGTACAATGAGCAGTTCTTC.

The chain has TRBV18 and TRBJ2-3; TRBD2 agrees at 10 bases. Trimming took 6 bases from V and 2 from J; bases not matched to a gene: 8. The length of the CDR3 is 16 residues. Germline lookup yields CDR1 KGHSH and CDR2 LQKENI. The CDR3 protein is CASSLGLADSTDTQYF. As DNA, the CDR3 is TGTGCCAGCTCTCTCGGACTAGCGGACTCCACAGATACGCAGTATTTT.

The CDR3 sequence: CASSLSVGTGSYGYTF. CDR3 coding DNA: TGTGCCAGCAGCCTGAGCGTGGGGACAGGTAGCTATGGCTACACCTTC. This rearrangement joins TRBV7-9 to TRBJ1-2; 8 bases are a match to TRBD1. This CDR3 has 16 amino acids. Germline trimming cut 5 bases from V and 4 bases from J; bases unmatched to any gene: 12. Germline loops: CDR1 SEHNR, CDR2 FQNEAQ (reference sequence).

The CDR3 sequence: CASSLDRKSSGTNTGELFF. DNA of the CDR3: TGTGCCAGCAGCTTAGACCGGAAATCTAGCGGAACGAACACCGGGGAGCTGTTTTTT. J is TRBJ2-2 and V is TRBV7-6; 7 bases map to TRBD2. V lost 1 base and J lost 0; bases outside the gene matches: 11. The CDR3 runs 19 residues. Germline CDR1 reads SGHVS; CDR2 reads FNYEAQ.

The genes are TRBV12-3 or TRBV12-4 and TRBJ2-1; weak D call: TRBD1 (7 bases). Trimming took 5 bases from V and 6 from J, leaving 11 bases between them. This CDR3 contains 13 residues. The CDR3 protein is CASSRGTVNEQFF. The CDR3 nucleotides are TGTGCCAGCAGTCGGGGGACAGTCAATGAGCAGTTCTTC.

This clone was recorded only once. The V call is TRBV2, the J call TRBJ1-1; the D is unclear. The CDR3 covers 14 residues. V was shortened by 5 bases and J by 4 bases, with 14 bases between the two germline ends. The germline CDR1 and CDR2 sequences are SNHLY and FYNNEI. CDR3 DNA sequence: TGTGCCAGCAGTCTTTTGGAGGCGGGCACTGAAGCTTTCTTT. Translated: CASSLLEAGTEAFF.

The chain has TRBV7-3 and TRBJ2-5; 10 bases agree with TRBD2. Germline-derived CDR1 and CDR2 are SGHTA and FQGTGA. The CDR3 sequence is 18 residues long. J gave up 5 bases and V 1 base, and 13 bases lay outside the gene matches. CDR3 residues: CASSLNPLAGELGETQYF. The CDR3 DNA is TGTGCCAGCAGCTTAAACCCCCTAGCGGGAGAGCTGGGGGAGACCCAGTACTTC.

The chain couples TRBV10-3 to TRBJ1-2, with 9 nucleotides matching TRBD1. CDR1 ENHRY and CDR2 SYGVKD come from the germline V gene. J gave up 3 bases and V 10 bases, and 9 bases lay outside the gene matches. The length of the CDR3 is 14 residues. For the CDR3, the DNA is TGTGCCACTCGGACAGGGGCCCAATACTATGGCTACACCTTC. It is translated as CATRTGAQYYGYTF.